The clone carrying this T cell receptor (beta chain) was seen more than once but under ten times. This record belongs to a study of CD8+ T cells in alopecia areata. Isolated RNA was reverse transcribed into cDNA used as the sequencing template. Method: immunoSEQ multiplex PCR; TCRdb's copy keeps in-frame clones and lacks some. The data show tens of thousands of clones, 65% to 80% seen once. The V and J ends lost 6 bases and 2 bases, in that order; junction bases with no gene match: 4. Germline CDR1 and CDR2: SEHNR and FQNEAQ (reference sequence). This CDR3 has 13 amino acids. This receptor was taken from a human donor with alopecia areata. The V gene is TRBV7-9, the J gene TRBJ2-7; the match to TRBD1 covers 7 bases. Sequenced material: NKG2D-low CD8+ T cells sorted from blood. The CDR3 DNA reads TGTGCCAGCAGTGCCGGGACAGCCTACGAGCAGTACTTC. Translated, it gives CASSAGTAYEQYF. The whole variable domain, filled in from reference TRBV7-9 and TRBJ2-7, reads DTGVSQNPRHKITKRGQNVTFRCDPISEHNRLYWYRQTLGQGPEFLTYFQNEAQLEKSRLLSDRFSAERPKGSFSTLEIQRTEQGDSAMYLCASSAGTAYEQYFGPGTRLTVT.